The clone carrying this TCR beta chain was detected only a few times. What it binds is unknown. The CDR3 has 14 residues. V lost 5 bases, J lost 3 bases, and 1 base stayed unmatched. Germline CDR1 MNHEY, CDR2 SMNVEV (reference sequence). Noted time point: patch test 1, 2 weeks after DPC sensitization. Noted treatment: therapeutic diphenylcyclopropenone sensitization with weekly scalp DPC. The data were obtained in a study of human T cells and chemical hapten exposure. Study overall: While the approximately 25-week study was under way, patients received diphenylcyclopropenone on the scalp every week. Patients, mostly women, had alopecia areata, alopecia totalis or alopecia universalis. Study-wide points: The count of PT1 expanded TCRs correlated positively with patch test score. Those TCRs sitting above 1 in 1000 frequency stayed the same with DPC sensitization.

Via MiXCR, TCRdb re-called the RACE reads, giving one row per CDR3 protein. This sample yields 70,000 to 100,000 distinct CDR3 sequences, of which over 6% are seen a single time; about 1.4% belongs to the top ten. The material sequenced was whole blood, taken in connection with sensitization to the hapten diphenylcyclopropenone (DPC). The chain joins TRBV27 to TRBJ1-4; 9 bases line up with TRBD1. The sequence was obtained from a woman in her twenties or thirties with alopecia areata. Some clones in this sample may be carry-over from other donors' samples. This chain's CDR3 is CASSRQGANEKLFF. CDR3 in DNA: TGTGCCAGCAGTCGACAGGGGGCTAATGAAAAACTGTTTTTT.